The 20 T cell receptor beta chains listed next were all sequenced from one sample in a study of human T cells and chemical hapten exposure. MiXCR was run by TCRdb on the 5' RACE reads, yielding one entry per CDR3 protein. The profile covers approximately 81,000 distinct CDR3 sequences, with roughly 8% appearing a single time and 2% to 2.5% taken by the ten largest. Unseparated into fractions, whole blood served as the source from which total RNA was extracted. The receptors derive from a male donor in good health.

The V call is TRBV29-1, the J call TRBJ2-1, with 11 bases lining up with TRBD2. The CDR3 totals 16 residues. Unmatched junction bases numbered 5, after V lost 3 bases and J lost 1 base. CDR1 is SQVTM, CDR2 ANQGSEA, per germline. The CDR3 DNA follows: TGCAGCGTTGAGGGACTAGCGGAAAGATCCTACAATGAGCAGTTCTTC. Translation: CSVEGLAERSYNEQFF.

The chain uses TRBV12-3 or TRBV12-4 and TRBJ2-7, with a weak D call TRBD1 (5 bases). The CDR3 covers 14 residues. With 3 bases removed from V and 3 bases from J, the gap between germline ends came to 12 bases. In DNA, the CDR3 is TGTGCCAGCAGTTTCCCCGACAGAAGCTACGAGCAGTACTTC. It codes for CASSFPDRSYEQYF.

Many counts were recorded for this clonotype. V and J are TRBV12-3 or TRBV12-4 and TRBJ2-3, with D hard to call. The CDR3 loop spans 12 amino acids. Trimming cost V 5 bases and J 6 bases, with 9 bases left between them. CDR3 region: CASSPLADTQYF. Here the CDR3 DNA reads TGTGCCAGCAGTCCCTTGGCGGATACGCAGTATTTT.

In its sample, this clonotype was seen many times. This chain uses TRBV20-1 with TRBJ1-1; possibly TRBD1 for D (5 bases). In germline, CDR1 is DFQATT, CDR2 SNEGSKA (reference sequence). The length of the CDR3 is 14 residues. With 6 bases removed from V and 1 base from J, the gap between germline ends came to 15 bases. Written as DNA, the CDR3 is TGCAGTGCCCAGGGTCCTACGTGGAACACTGAAGCTTTCTTT. This codes for CSAQGPTWNTEAFF.

The chain is built from TRBV7-2 and TRBJ1-5, with 7 bases fitting TRBD1. CDR1 and CDR2 (germline): SGHTA, FQGNSA. With V trimmed by 5 bases and J by 4 bases, 11 bases remained unmatched. The CDR3 loop spans 16 amino acids. The DNA for the CDR3 is TGTGCCAGCAGCCAGGACAGGCCGGGAGGGAATCAGCCCCAGCATTTT. Translated, it gives CASSQDRPGGNQPQHF.

This clonotype was detected a few times. This chain joins TRBV5-1 and TRBJ2-1, with TRBD2 matching 8 bases. After removal of 1 base from V and 7 bases from J, the junction contained 7 bases not matched to a gene. In germline, CDR1 is SGHRS, CDR2 YFSETQ. The length of the CDR3 is 15 residues. The CDR3 sequence is CASSLSTGGTNEQFF. In DNA, the CDR3 is TGCGCCAGCAGCTTGTCAACGGGAGGGACGAATGAGCAGTTCTTC.

This clonotype was detected ten times or more. V is TRBV15 and J is TRBJ1-4; TRBD1 is a possible D gene (5 bases). V was shortened by 2 bases and J by 7 bases, with 17 bases between the two germline ends. The CDR3 consists of 16 residues. The germline V gene encodes CDR1 LNHNV and CDR2 YYDKDF (reference sequence). DNA for the CDR3: TGTGCCACCAGCAGACCGGTCGGGGGTAACGGTGAAAAACTGTTTTTT. Its protein is CATSRPVGGNGEKLFF.

This clonotype was counted many times. The V call is TRBV5-1, the J call TRBJ2-2, with 7 bases lining up with TRBD1. Germline CDR1 SGHRS, CDR2 YFSETQ. After removal of 4 bases from V and 6 bases from J, the junction contained 6 bases not matched to a gene. The CDR3 totals 14 residues. DNA of the CDR3: TGCGCCAGCAGCCGCCGGACAGGCCCCGGGGAGCTGTTTTTT. Protein product: CASSRRTGPGELFF.

This clonotype was observed many times. The V gene is TRBV7-8, the J gene TRBJ2-5, with TRBD1 matching over 11 bases. The germline CDR1 and CDR2 sequences are SGHVS and FQNEAQ. With 6 bases clipped from V and 5 bases from J, the junction kept 8 bases outside the gene matches. CDR3 size: 15 residues. The CDR3: CASRSDRGRIETQYF. CDR3 sequence (DNA): TGTGCCAGCAGATCGGACAGGGGGCGCATCGAGACCCAGTACTTC.

This clonotype was found a few times. This chain joins TRBV20-1 and TRBJ2-2; D unclear. Trimming stripped 1 base from V and 3 bases from J, with 6 bases between. CDR1 is DFQATT and CDR2 is SNEGSKA in the germline V gene (reference sequence). This CDR3 region has 13 residues. CDR3 amino acids: CSARGFYTGELFF. The CDR3 DNA sequence: TGCAGTGCTAGAGGCTTCTACACCGGGGAGCTGTTTTTT.

This clonotype has at least ten counts. The chain joins TRBV10-3 to TRBJ2-7, with D perhaps TRBD2 (6 bases). V was clipped by 2 bases and J by 2 bases, with 16 bases between them. Germline CDR1 and CDR2: ENHRY and SYGVKD. This CDR3 contains 16 residues. The CDR3 protein is CAISEAGTAPTYEQYF. The DNA of the CDR3 is TGTGCCATCAGTGAGGCCGGGACTGCCCCTACCTACGAGCAGTACTTC.

The CDR3 reads CASPRPRMNTEAFF. The CDR3 region has the DNA TGTGCCAGTCCCCGTCCGAGAATGAACACTGAAGCTTTCTTT. This chain links TRBV6-4 with TRBJ1-1, with no clear D. V lost 9 bases and J lost 0, with 14 bases in between. Germline V gene data show CDR1 as MRHNA and CDR2 as SNTAGT. The CDR3 has 14 residues.

This clonotype was seen more than once but under ten times. The rearrangement joins TRBV3-1 to TRBJ2-2; D is ambiguous. The length of the CDR3 is 14 residues. Per germline, CDR1 LGHDT and CDR2 YNNKEL (reference sequence). V gave up 1 base and J gave up 3 bases, with 6 bases separating them. The CDR3 loop is CASSQGQHTGELFF. The CDR3 region has the DNA TGTGCCAGCAGCCAAGGTCAGCACACCGGGGAGCTGTTTTTT.

The chain carries TRBV4-3 and TRBJ1-4, with D possibly being TRBD1 (5 bases). Per germline, CDR1 LGHNA and CDR2 YSLEER. The V end was cut by 1 base, the J end by 7 bases, with 16 bases between. There are 16 residues in the CDR3. The CDR3, as DNA: TGCGCCAGCAGCCAAGTCGGCGGGCAGGGCGTTGAAAAACTGTTTTTT. It yields the protein CASSQVGGQGVEKLFF.

This clonotype was seen ten or more times. The chain uses TRBV20-1 and TRBJ2-1, with 11 bases matching TRBD2. Trimming at V came to 0 bases and at J to 8 bases, leaving 6 bases not matched to a gene. The length of the CDR3 is 15 residues. The germline V gene has CDR1 DFQATT and CDR2 SNEGSKA (reference sequence). CDR3 residues: CSARDLSGGAHEQFF. In DNA, the CDR3 is TGCAGTGCTAGAGATCTTAGCGGGGGGGCACATGAGCAGTTCTTC.

In its sample, this clonotype was seen a few times. The genes are TRBV4-2 and TRBJ2-7; TRBD2 might be the D (5 bases). Deletions cut 0 bases from V and 2 bases from J, with 11 bases between. The germline V gene encodes CDR1 LGHNA and CDR2 YNFKEQ. The CDR3 loop spans 15 amino acids. The chain's CDR3 is CASSQDGGSAYEQYF. CDR3 DNA: TGTGCCAGCAGCCAAGATGGCGGGTCAGCCTACGAGCAGTACTTC.

This clonotype was counted between two and nine times. V and J are TRBV3-1 and TRBJ1-6, with D maybe TRBD1 (5 bases). Deletions cut 6 bases from V and 16 bases from J, with 13 bases between. The length of the CDR3 is 11 residues. CDR1 and CDR2 from the germline V gene are LGHDT and YNNKEL (reference sequence). The chain's CDR3 is CASRKGLTLHF. DNA for the CDR3: TGTGCCAGCAGGAAGGGACTTACACTCCACTTT.

V and J are TRBV9 and TRBJ2-7; D may correspond to TRBD1 or TRBD2 (5 bases each). The germline gives CDR1 SGDLS, CDR2 YYNGEE. CDR3 length equals 13 residues. Trimming removed 3 bases from V and 0 bases from J, with 7 bases in between. In DNA, the CDR3 is TGTGCCAGCAGCGGGGGACCCTCCTACGAGCAGTACTTC. This translates into CASSGGPSYEQYF. The full variable domain, completed using reference TRBV9 and TRBJ2-7, is DSGVTQTPKHLITATGQRVTLRCSPRSGDLSVYWYQQSLDQGLQFLIQYYNGEERAKGNILERFSAQQFPDLHSELNLSSLELGDSALYFCASSGGPSYEQYFGPGTRLTVT.

This chain links TRBV12-3 or TRBV12-4 with TRBJ2-3; 10 bases fit TRBD1. With V trimmed by 5 bases and J by 3 bases, 5 bases remained unmatched. CDR3 size: 15 residues. CDR3 protein: CASSLGTGETDTQYF. The CDR3 DNA follows: TGTGCCAGCAGTCTCGGGACAGGGGAGACAGATACGCAGTATTTT.

The table lists this clonotype with a few counts. The chain uses TRBV19 and TRBJ2-1; the match to TRBD1 covers 9 bases. The germline gives CDR1 LNHDA, CDR2 SQIVND (reference sequence). The CDR3 contains 15 residues. J was trimmed by 7 bases and V by 3 bases; bases with no gene match: 7. The CDR3 DNA is TGTGCCAGTAGTATGAGGGGACAGGGCGAAAATGAGCAGTTCTTC. Encoded protein: CASSMRGQGENEQFF. Full variable domain (rest looked up from reference TRBV19 and TRBJ2-1): DGGITQSPKYLFRKEGQNVTLSCEQNLNHDAMYWYRQDPGQGLRLIYYSQIVNDFQKGDIAEGYSVSREKKESFPLTVTSAQKNPTAFYLCASSMRGQGENEQFFGPGTRLTVL.